The clone carrying this TCR beta chain came up many times. Researchers amplified the TCR beta CDR3 regions from RNA transcripts. HTBI primers drove first-round RT-PCR of the TCR CDR3. TCRdb used MiXCR to reprocess the multiplex PCR reads, holding one entry per CDR3 protein. Among 500,000 or so distinct CDR3 sequences, approximately 17% were seen once, and the ten largest hold under 20%. This specimen belongs to a study of T cells in Graves' hyperthyroidism and ophthalmopathy. Study overall: Peripheral blood collection took place at initial diagnosis, before any treatment.

Germline V gene data show CDR1 as MDHEN and CDR2 as SYDVKM. Trimming cost V 6 bases and J 2 bases, with 13 bases left between them. The CDR3 runs 14 residues. The receptor was derived from a woman between 18 and 29 years old with Graves' ophthalmopathy. This rearrangement joins TRBV28 to TRBJ1-2; D unclear. Material: blood. CDR3 sequence reads: CASRSGKPNYGYTF. The CDR3 nucleotides read TGTGCCAGCAGGTCTGGGAAGCCGAACTATGGCTACACCTTC.